The source of this TCR beta chain is a study of T cell repertoires in cytomegalovirus infection. Across the whole study: Public TCR beta signature analysis indicated the presence of both CMV infection and matching HLA type. General study points: There were carriers of CMV plus the relevant HLA, and cumulative public TCR beta family frequency identified them. There were HLA-C-restricted CMV-specific TCR beta clonotypes dominating the ex vivo response.

The CDR3 has 13 amino acids. The germline V gene has CDR1 SEHNR and CDR2 FQNEAQ (reference sequence). The ends were cut back, 1 base at V and 7 bases at J, with 11 bases in the middle. As concerns this clonotype: What it binds is not known.

TCRdb used MiXCR to reprocess the reads, holding one entry per CDR3 protein. The sample carries fewer than 400,000 distinct CDR3 sequences, 15% to 20% recorded once. The TCR sequence derives from a human donor in good health (CMV status not recorded). Some clones in this sample may be carry-over from other donors' samples. The sample consisted of PBMCs. This chain connects TRBV7-9 to TRBJ2-7; maybe TRBD2 (5 bases). This CDR3 reads CASSLGGRGEQYF. The CDR3 DNA reads as TGTGCCAGCAGCTTAGGAGGGCGAGGGGAGCAGTACTTC.